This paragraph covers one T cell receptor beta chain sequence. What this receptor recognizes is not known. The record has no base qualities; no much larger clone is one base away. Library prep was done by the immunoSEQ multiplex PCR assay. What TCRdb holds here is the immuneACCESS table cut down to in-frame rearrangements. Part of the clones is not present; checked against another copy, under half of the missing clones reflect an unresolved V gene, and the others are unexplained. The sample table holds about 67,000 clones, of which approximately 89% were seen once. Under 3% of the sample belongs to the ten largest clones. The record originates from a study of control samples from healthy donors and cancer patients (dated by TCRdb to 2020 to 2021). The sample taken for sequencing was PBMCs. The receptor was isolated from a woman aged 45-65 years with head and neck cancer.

The sequence in DNA is TGTGCCAGCACCCCTAGCGGGGGCCCCTCCTACGAGCAGTACTTC. Translated, this is CASTPSGGPSYEQYF. The sequence links TRBV7-2 to TRBJ2-7, and TRBD2 matches 10 of the central bases. Trimming accounts for 7 bases at V and 0 bases at J, while the number of junction bases matched to no gene is 6. The germline V gene supplies CDR1 SGHTA and CDR2 FQGNSA. The CDR3 goes from the cysteine to the phenylalanine over 15 residues. The kept DNA is CDR3 alone, 45 bases in frame from the first base.